This T cell receptor beta chain was obtained from a study of shared clonotypes between healthy human individuals. The study's findings and limits: Relative to their counterparts shared across all four donors, non-shared clonotypes exhibited diminished generation probabilities.

This clone was seen a few times. The antigen remains unidentified. Researchers ran the assay at a deep level. 200 ng DNA, around 30,000 T cell genomes, went into each sorted-subset replicate PCR. Libraries were prepared by immunoSEQ multiplex PCR; TCRdb keeps only in-frame clonotypes and omits some of them. Among millions of clones, around 95% were seen once, and the ten largest hold approximately 0.13%. The sequencing sample was made of naive CD4+ T cells sorted from blood. The subset denotes: CD45RA+ positively selected. The TCR originated in a man aged 18 to 30 in good health.

The CDR3 protein is CASIKHSTDTQYF. The CDR3 nucleotides are TGTGCCAGCATCAAACATAGCACAGATACGCAGTATTTT. The gene calls are TRBV6-5 and TRBJ2-3; no firm D call. Germline values: CDR1 MNHEY, CDR2 SVGAGI. Trimming removed 7 bases from V and 0 bases from J, with 8 bases in between. There are 13 residues in the CDR3.